This passage covers 17 T cell receptor beta chains from one sample sequenced in a study of T-cell memory formation after mild COVID-19. TCRdb called the 5' RACE reads again in MiXCR, with one record for every CDR3 protein. This table has under 400,000 distinct CDR3 sequences, 25% to 30% appearing once. The sample comprised PBMCs or a T cell subset sorted from them (not recorded which). These receptors originate from an adult woman who had mild COVID-19 (a few samples of this study predate the infection). Cell type and time point are not known.

The J gene is TRBJ2-1, the V gene TRBV6-5; TRBD2 matches at 7 bases. CDR1 and CDR2 from the germline V gene are MNHEY and SVGAGI. The CDR3 contains 15 residues. With V trimmed by 6 bases and J by 3 bases, 8 bases remained unmatched. This CDR3 is CASRDSERGYNEQFF. The CDR3 DNA is TGTGCCAGCAGGGACTCGGAGCGGGGCTACAATGAGCAGTTCTTC.

CDR3 bases: TGCGCCAGCAGCATCGACAGGGCGCGGGGTACTGAAGCTTTCTTT. Residues: CASSIDRARGTEAFF. This rearrangement joins TRBV5-1 to TRBJ1-1; 7 nucleotides line up with TRBD1. The J segment lost 5 bases and the V segment lost 4 bases, leaving 11 bases of the junction unmatched. CDR1 and CDR2 from the germline V gene are SGHRS and YFSETQ. The CDR3 spans 15 residues.

At least ten counts were recorded for this clonotype. This chain joins TRBV12-3 or TRBV12-4 and TRBJ1-1; maybe TRBD1 (6 bases). V shed 3 bases and J shed 4 bases, with 9 bases lying between them. CDR3 length: 13 amino acids. CDR3 in amino acids: CASSFGGPTEAFF. The CDR3 bases are TGTGCCAGCAGTTTCGGGGGGCCCACTGAAGCTTTCTTT.

The J gene is TRBJ1-1, the V gene TRBV5-4, with a possible D match to TRBD1 (5 bases). CDR1 SGHNT and CDR2 YYREEE come from the germline V gene (reference sequence). This CDR3 is built from 15 residues. Deletions cut 0 bases from V and 4 bases from J, with 13 bases between. This CDR3 is CASSLAGGGSTEAFF. The CDR3 nucleotides read TGTGCCAGCAGCTTGGCCGGGGGAGGGAGCACTGAAGCTTTCTTT.

V usage is TRBV30 and J usage is TRBJ2-1; 7 bases match TRBD1. Germline V lookup: CDR1 GTSNPN, CDR2 SVGIG (reference sequence). This CDR3 comprises 13 residues. Trimming cost V 7 bases and J 9 bases; bases outside gene matches: 12. Written as DNA, the CDR3 is TGTGCCTATGACAGGGTAGCTTTCGGTGAGCAGTTCTTC. Translation: CAYDRVAFGEQFF.

V gene TRBV6-1 combines with J gene TRBJ2-1; maybe TRBD2 (6 bases). The CDR3 has 16 residues. Trimming took off 5 bases at V and 0 bases at J, with 14 bases between the two ends. Per germline, CDR1 MNHNS and CDR2 SASEGT. CDR3 sequence: CASSSPAGLSYNEQFF. CDR3 DNA: TGTGCCAGCAGTAGCCCAGCGGGCCTCTCCTACAATGAGCAGTTCTTC.

The chain combines TRBV7-8 with TRBJ1-3, with D unclear. Germline V lookup: CDR1 SGHVS, CDR2 FQNEAQ. V was trimmed by 6 bases and J by 1 base, leaving 10 bases between them. The CDR3 extends over 14 amino acids. The CDR3 coding sequence is TGTGCCAGCAGGGCAAAAGAATCTGGAAACACCATATATTTT. Amino acid sequence: CASRAKESGNTIYF.

The V and J genes are TRBV5-1 and TRBJ1-2; D is uncertain. The CDR3 totals 12 residues. The ends were cut back, 4 bases at V and 8 bases at J, with 12 bases in the middle. The germline V gene has CDR1 SGHRS and CDR2 YFSETQ. CDR3 sequence: CASSPRESGYTF. CDR3 DNA sequence: TGCGCCAGCAGCCCCCGCGAGTCGGGCTACACCTTC.

This clonotype was observed a few times. This chain joins TRBV5-5 and TRBJ2-3, with D unresolved. The CDR3 sequence is 17 residues long. In germline, CDR1 is SGHKS, CDR2 YYEKEE (reference sequence). V dropped 4 bases and J dropped 0 bases, with 18 bases sitting between them. The CDR3 DNA reads as TGTGCCAGCAGCCCTACGTGGGTCGGGCAGAGCACAGATACGCAGTATTTT. Its translation: CASSPTWVGQSTDTQYF.

This clonotype was found many times. The chain links TRBV4-1 to TRBJ2-1; tentatively, D is TRBD2 (6 bases). Trimming cost V 0 bases and J 3 bases, with 6 bases left between them. The germline V gene encodes CDR1 MGHRA and CDR2 YSYEKL. The CDR3 is 14 amino acids. The CDR3 DNA reads TGCGCCAGCAGCCAAGAGCGGGACTACAATGAGCAGTTCTTC. Protein: CASSQERDYNEQFF.

Concerning this clonotype itself: One end of the junction does not line up with germline, which may come from a read error. CDR3 region: CASSISRSEKFF. The CDR3 nucleotides read TGTGCCAGTTCTATTTCCCGGAGTGAGAAGTTCTTC. This chain uses TRBV11-3 with TRBJ2-1, with D uncertain. The CDR3 has 12 residues. CDR1 SGHNT and CDR2 YENEEA come from the germline V gene.

This chain joins TRBV20-1 and TRBJ1-2; no firm D call. Germline V gives CDR1 DFQATT, CDR2 SNEGSKA (reference sequence). V lost 5 bases and J 8 bases, leaving 15 bases between the germline ends. The CDR3 runs to 12 residues. The CDR3 DNA reads as TGCAGTGCTTATGAGGCAGGAACAGGCTACACCTTC. This encodes CSAYEAGTGYTF.

This clonotype was detected only a few times. The rearrangement links TRBV30 to TRBJ1-1; 7 positions agree with TRBD1. The J segment lost 4 bases and the V segment lost 5 bases, leaving 4 bases of the junction unmatched. Germline lookup yields CDR1 GTSNPN and CDR2 SVGIG (reference sequence). CDR3 length: 12 residues. For the CDR3, the DNA is TGTGCCTGGGACAGGGAGGGCACTGAAGCTTTCTTT. Translated, it gives CAWDREGTEAFF.

V gene TRBV19 combines with J gene TRBJ2-3; D gene uncertain. The CDR3 is 17 amino acids. Germline assignment: CDR1 LNHDA and CDR2 SQIVND (reference sequence). V gave up 5 bases and J gave up 1 base, with 19 bases separating them. CDR3: CASSPAGRRTGTDTQYF. CDR3 DNA sequence: TGTGCCAGTAGTCCTGCTGGGCGGCGGACCGGCACAGATACGCAGTATTTT.

The genes are TRBV7-6 and TRBJ2-2, with a weak D call TRBD2 (5 bases). V was pared by 1 base and J by 1 base, with 10 bases between. Looked up from germline, CDR1 is SGHVS and CDR2 is FNYEAQ. This CDR3 region has 16 residues. Here the CDR3 reads CASSLGGGGNTGELFF. CDR3 nucleotide sequence: TGTGCCAGCAGCTTAGGTGGTGGAGGGAACACCGGGGAGCTGTTTTTT.

This clonotype was counted between two and nine times. The chain uses TRBV14 and TRBJ2-7; 8 positions agree with TRBD1. The CDR3 is 22 amino acids. Germline-derived CDR1 and CDR2 are SGHDN and FVKESK. Trimming at V came to 4 bases and at J to 0 bases, leaving 26 bases not matched to a gene. CDR3 DNA sequence: TGTGCCAGCAGCCGAGAACCGAGGACAGGGAAAGTGTTCGGCATAACCTCCTACGAGCAGTACTTC. Translated, it gives CASSREPRTGKVFGITSYEQYF.

This clonotype was detected a few times. The rearrangement links TRBV18 to TRBJ1-4; TRBD1 aligns across 7 bases. CDR1 and CDR2 from the germline V gene are KGHSH and LQKENI. V trimming: 1 base; J trimming: 7 bases; junction bases outside the gene matches: 3. The CDR3 totals 14 residues. In nucleotides, the CDR3 is TGTGCCAGCTCACCACAGGGGGCCCCTGAAAAACTGTTTTTT. It is translated as CASSPQGAPEKLFF.